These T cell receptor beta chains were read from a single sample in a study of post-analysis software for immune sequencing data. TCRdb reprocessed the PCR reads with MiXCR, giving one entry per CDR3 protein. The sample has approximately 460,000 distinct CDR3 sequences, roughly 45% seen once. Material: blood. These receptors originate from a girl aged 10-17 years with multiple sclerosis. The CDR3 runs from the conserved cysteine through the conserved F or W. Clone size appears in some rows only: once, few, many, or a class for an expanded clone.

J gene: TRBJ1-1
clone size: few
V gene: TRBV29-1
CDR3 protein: CSVERVNTEAFF

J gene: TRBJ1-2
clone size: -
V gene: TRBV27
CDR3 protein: CASSGGPNFGYTF

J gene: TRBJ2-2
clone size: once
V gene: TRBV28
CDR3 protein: CASSLWVREDTGELFF

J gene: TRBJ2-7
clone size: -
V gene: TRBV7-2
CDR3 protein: CASSIAGTGLSYEQYF

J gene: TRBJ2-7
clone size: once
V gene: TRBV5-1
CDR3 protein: CASSLASGRIHEQYF

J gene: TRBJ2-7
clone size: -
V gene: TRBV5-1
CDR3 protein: CANSVGSYEQYF

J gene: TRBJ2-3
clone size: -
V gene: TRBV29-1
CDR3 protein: CSLRGTGHGTDTQYF

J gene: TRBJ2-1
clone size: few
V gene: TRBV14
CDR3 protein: CASSPKTGRATYNEQFF

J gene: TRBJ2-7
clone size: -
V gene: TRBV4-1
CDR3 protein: CASSHSPGTADSYEQYF

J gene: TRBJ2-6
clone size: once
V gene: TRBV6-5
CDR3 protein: CASSSKTGADSSGASVLTF

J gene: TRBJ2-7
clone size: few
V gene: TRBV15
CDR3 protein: CATSAGNRVYEQYF

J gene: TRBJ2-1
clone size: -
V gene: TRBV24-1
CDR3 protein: CATSPLRGASYNEQFF

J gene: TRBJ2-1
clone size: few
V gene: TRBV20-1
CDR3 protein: CSARVPSGSLNEQFF

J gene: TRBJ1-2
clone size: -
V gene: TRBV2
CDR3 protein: CASSGSRNNYGYTF

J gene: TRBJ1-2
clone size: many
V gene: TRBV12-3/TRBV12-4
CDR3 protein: CASTSPAGRNKGYTF